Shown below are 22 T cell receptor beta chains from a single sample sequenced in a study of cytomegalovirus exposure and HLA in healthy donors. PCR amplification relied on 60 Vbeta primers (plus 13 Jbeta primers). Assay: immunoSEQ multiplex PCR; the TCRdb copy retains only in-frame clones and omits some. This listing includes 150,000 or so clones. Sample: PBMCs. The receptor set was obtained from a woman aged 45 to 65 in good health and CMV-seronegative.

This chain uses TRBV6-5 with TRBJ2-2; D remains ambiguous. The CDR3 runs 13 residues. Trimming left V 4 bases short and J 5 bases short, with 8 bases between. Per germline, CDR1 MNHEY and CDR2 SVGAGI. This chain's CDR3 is CASSLDRTGELFF. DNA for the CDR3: TGTGCCAGCAGTTTAGATCGGACCGGGGAGCTGTTTTTT.

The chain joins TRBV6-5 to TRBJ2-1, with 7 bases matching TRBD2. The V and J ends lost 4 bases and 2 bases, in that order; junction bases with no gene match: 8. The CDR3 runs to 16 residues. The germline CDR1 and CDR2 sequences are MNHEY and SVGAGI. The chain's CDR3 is CASSFRSSGAYNEQFF. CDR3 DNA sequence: TGTGCCAGCAGTTTTCGGTCTAGCGGAGCCTACAATGAGCAGTTCTTC.

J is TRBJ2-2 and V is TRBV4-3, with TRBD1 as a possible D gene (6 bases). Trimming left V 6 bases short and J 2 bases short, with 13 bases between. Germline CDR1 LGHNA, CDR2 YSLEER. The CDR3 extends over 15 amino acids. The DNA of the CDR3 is TGCGCCAGCAGTGAGGGGACAACTAACACCGGGGAGCTGTTTTTT. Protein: CASSEGTTNTGELFF.

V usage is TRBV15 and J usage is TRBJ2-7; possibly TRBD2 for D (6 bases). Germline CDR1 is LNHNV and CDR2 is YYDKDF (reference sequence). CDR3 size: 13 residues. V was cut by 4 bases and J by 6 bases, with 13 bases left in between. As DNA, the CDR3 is TGTGCCACCAGCAAAGCTCGGGGGTCCGAGCAGTACTTC. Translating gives CATSKARGSEQYF.

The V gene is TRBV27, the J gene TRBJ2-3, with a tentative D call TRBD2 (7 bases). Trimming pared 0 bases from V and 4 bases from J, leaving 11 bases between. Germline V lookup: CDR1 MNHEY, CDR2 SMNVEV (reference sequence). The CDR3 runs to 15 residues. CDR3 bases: TGTGCCAGCAGTTTATCTCGGGGGGCCCCAGATACGCAGTATTTT. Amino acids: CASSLSRGAPDTQYF.

This chain's CDR3 is CASSLAASGVGDTQYF. The CDR3 bases are TGCGCCAGCAGCTTGGCGGCTAGCGGGGTTGGAGATACGCAGTATTTT. The rearrangement uses TRBV5-1 and TRBJ2-3, with 9 positions matching TRBD2. The CDR3 is made up of 16 amino acids. Germline CDR1 is SGHRS and CDR2 is YFSETQ. V dropped 0 bases and J dropped 5; count of bases not matched to a gene: 7.

CDR3 sequence: CASSPDSQETQYF. For the CDR3, the DNA is TGCGCCAGCAGCCCGGACAGCCAAGAGACCCAGTACTTC. The V gene is TRBV5-1, the J gene TRBJ2-5, with D perhaps matching TRBD1 (6 bases). The germline V gene has CDR1 SGHRS and CDR2 YFSETQ. V was pared by 4 bases and J by 1 base, with 8 bases between. The CDR3 has 13 amino acids.

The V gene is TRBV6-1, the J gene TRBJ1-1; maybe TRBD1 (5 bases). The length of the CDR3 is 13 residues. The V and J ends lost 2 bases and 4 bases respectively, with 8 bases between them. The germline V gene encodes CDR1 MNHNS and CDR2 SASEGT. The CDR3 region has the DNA TGTGCCAGCAGTGAACGAGACAGCACTGAAGCTTTCTTT. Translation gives CASSERDSTEAFF.

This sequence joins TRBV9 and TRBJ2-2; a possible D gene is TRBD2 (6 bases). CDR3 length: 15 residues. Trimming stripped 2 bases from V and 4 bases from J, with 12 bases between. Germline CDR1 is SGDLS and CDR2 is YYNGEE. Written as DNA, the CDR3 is TGTGCCAGCAGCGTGCGGGGCACGAGCACCGGGGAGCTGTTTTTT. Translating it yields CASSVRGTSTGELFF.

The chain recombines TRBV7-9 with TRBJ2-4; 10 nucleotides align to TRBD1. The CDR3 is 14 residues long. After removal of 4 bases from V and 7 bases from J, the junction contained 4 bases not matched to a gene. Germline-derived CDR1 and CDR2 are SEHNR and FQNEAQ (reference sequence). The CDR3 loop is CASSSDRGRNIQYF. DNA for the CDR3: TGTGCCAGCAGCTCGGACAGGGGGAGGAACATTCAGTACTTC.

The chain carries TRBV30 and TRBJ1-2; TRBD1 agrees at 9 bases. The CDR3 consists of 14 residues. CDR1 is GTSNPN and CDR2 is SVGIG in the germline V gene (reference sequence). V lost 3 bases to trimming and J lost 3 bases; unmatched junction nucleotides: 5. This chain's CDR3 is CAWSPGQGHYGYTF. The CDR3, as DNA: TGTGCCTGGAGCCCGGGACAGGGTCACTATGGCTACACCTTC.

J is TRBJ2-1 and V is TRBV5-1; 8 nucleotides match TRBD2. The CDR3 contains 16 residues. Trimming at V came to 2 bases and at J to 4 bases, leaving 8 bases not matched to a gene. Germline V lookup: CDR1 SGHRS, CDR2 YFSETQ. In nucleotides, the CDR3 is TGCGCCAGCAGCTTAATGTCTAGCGGGTCTTACAATGAGCAGTTCTTC. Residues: CASSLMSSGSYNEQFF.

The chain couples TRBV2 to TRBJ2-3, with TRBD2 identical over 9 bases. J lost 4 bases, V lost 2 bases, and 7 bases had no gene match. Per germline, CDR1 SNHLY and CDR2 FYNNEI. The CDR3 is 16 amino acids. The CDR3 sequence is CASSEPGTSISDTQYF. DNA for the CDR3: TGTGCCAGCAGTGAACCAGGGACTAGCATCTCAGATACGCAGTATTTT.

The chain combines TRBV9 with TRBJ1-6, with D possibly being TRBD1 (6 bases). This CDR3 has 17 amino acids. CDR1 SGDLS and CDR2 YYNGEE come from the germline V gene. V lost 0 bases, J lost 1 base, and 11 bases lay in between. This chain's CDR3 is CASSVGQGRSYNSPLHF. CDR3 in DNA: TGTGCCAGCAGCGTAGGCCAGGGGAGATCCTATAATTCACCCCTCCACTTT.

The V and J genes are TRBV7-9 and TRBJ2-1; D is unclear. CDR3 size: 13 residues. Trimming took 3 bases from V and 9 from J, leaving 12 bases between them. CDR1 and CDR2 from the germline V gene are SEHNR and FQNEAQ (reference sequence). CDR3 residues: CASSFAPGAEQFF. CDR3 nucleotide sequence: TGTGCCAGCAGCTTCGCCCCGGGTGCTGAGCAGTTCTTC.

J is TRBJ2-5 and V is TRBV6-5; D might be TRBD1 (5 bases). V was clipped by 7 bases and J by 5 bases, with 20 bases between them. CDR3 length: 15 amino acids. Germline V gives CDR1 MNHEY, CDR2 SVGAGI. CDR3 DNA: TGTGCCAGCATACGGGTCCTGGGGCCCCACGAGACCCAGTACTTC. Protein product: CASIRVLGPHETQYF.

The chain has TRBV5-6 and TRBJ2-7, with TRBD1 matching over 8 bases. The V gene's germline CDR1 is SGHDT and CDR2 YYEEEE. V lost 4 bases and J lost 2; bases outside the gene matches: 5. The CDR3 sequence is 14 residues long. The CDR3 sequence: CASSEGQATYEQYF. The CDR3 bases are TGTGCCAGCAGCGAGGGACAGGCAACCTACGAGCAGTACTTC.

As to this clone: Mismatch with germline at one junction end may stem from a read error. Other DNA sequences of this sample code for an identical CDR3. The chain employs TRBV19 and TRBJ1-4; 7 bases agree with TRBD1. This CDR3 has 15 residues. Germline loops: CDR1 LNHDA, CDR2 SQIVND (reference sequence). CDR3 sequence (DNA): TGTGCCAGTACCCCCAGGGGGACAGCCGAAGAAAAACTATTTTTT. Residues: CASTPRGTAEEKLFF.

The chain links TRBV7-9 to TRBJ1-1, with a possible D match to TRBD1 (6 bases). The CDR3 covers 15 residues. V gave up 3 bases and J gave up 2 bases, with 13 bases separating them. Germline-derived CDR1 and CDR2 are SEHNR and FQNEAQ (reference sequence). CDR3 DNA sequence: TGTGCCAGCAGCTTCCGGGACACACGTAACACTGAAGCTTTCTTT. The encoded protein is CASSFRDTRNTEAFF.

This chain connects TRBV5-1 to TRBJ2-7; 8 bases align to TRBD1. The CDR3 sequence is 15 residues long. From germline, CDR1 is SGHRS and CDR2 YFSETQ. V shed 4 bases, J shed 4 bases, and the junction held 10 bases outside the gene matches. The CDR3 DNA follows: TGCGCCAGCAGCCCAGGGGGCGCCAGGGTATACGAGCAGTACTTC. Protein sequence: CASSPGGARVYEQYF. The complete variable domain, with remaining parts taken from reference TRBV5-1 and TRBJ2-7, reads KAGVTQTPRYLIKTRGQQVTLSCSPISGHRSVSWYQQTPGQGLQFLFEYFSETQRNKGNFPGRFSGRQFSNSRSEMNVSTLELGDSALYLCASSPGGARVYEQYFGPGTRLTVT.

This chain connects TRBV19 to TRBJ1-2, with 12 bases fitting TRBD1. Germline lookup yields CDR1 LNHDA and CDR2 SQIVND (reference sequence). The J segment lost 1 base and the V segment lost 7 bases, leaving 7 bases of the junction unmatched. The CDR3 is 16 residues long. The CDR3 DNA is TGTGCCAGTATGATCGGGACAGGGGGCTTTAACTATGGCTACACCTTC. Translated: CASMIGTGGFNYGYTF.

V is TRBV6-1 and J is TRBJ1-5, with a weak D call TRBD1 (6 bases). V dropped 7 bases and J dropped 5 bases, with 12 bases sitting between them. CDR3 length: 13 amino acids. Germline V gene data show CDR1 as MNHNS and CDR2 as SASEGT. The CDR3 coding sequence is TGTGCCAGCATTAGGGACACCTATCAGCCCCAGCATTTT. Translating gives CASIRDTYQPQHF.